These T cell receptor beta chains were read from a single sample in a study of T cells in Graves' hyperthyroidism and ophthalmopathy. TCRdb re-derived calls from the multiplex PCR reads in MiXCR, one entry per CDR3 protein. The data hold about 330,000 distinct CDR3 sequences, with approximately 14% observed a single time. The sequenced material came from blood. Every receptor here comes from a woman in her thirties or forties with Graves' ophthalmopathy. Both conserved end residues are part of each CDR3. Each record gives: V gene, clone size, J gene, D gene, CDR3 DNA, CDR3 protein. D genes are given only for firm matches. For some rows the clone size is stated as once, few or many, or as a class when expanded; others skip it.

v_gene: TRBV20-1
abundance: few
j_gene: TRBJ2-2
d_gene: TRBD1
CDR3nt: TGCAGTGCTAGAGCCGTGACAGGGGGAAGTTATTACACCGGGGAGCTGTTTTTT
CDR3aa: CSARAVTGGSYYTGELFF

v_gene: TRBV5-1
abundance: .
j_gene: TRBJ1-2
d_gene: TRBD1
CDR3nt: TGCGCCAGCAGCCAGGGACAGGGAACATACTATGGCTACACCTTC
CDR3aa: CASSQGQGTYYGYTF

v_gene: TRBV6-1
abundance: many
j_gene: TRBJ1-2
d_gene: .
CDR3nt: TGTGCCAGCAGGGATCCGATCGGCTACACCTTC
CDR3aa: CASRDPIGYTF

v_gene: TRBV4-1
abundance: .
j_gene: TRBJ2-3
d_gene: .
CDR3nt: TGCGCCAGCAGCCAGGGCAGGGAAGTAGATACGCAGTATTTT
CDR3aa: CASSQGREVDTQYF

v_gene: TRBV30
abundance: .
j_gene: TRBJ1-5
d_gene: TRBD1
CDR3nt: TGTGCCTGGAGTGTACTTTCCGGGACAGACTATCAGCCCCAGCATTTT
CDR3aa: CAWSVLSGTDYQPQHF

v_gene: TRBV12-3/TRBV12-4
abundance: many
j_gene: TRBJ1-5
d_gene: .
CDR3nt: TGTGCCAGCAGTTTAGAGGAGGATCAGCCCCAGCATTTT
CDR3aa: CASSLEEDQPQHF

v_gene: TRBV6-1
abundance: many
j_gene: TRBJ1-5
d_gene: .
CDR3nt: TGTGCCAGCAGTGGAGGGGGGAGTATATGGGGTTCAAGCAATCAGCCCCAGCATTTT
CDR3aa: CASSGGGSIWGSSNQPQHF

v_gene: TRBV10-3
abundance: many
j_gene: TRBJ1-1
d_gene: .
CDR3nt: TGTGCCGTCGCGCAGGGGAATGAAGCTTTCTTT
CDR3aa: CAVAQGNEAFF

v_gene: TRBV12-3/TRBV12-4
abundance: many
j_gene: TRBJ1-2
d_gene: .
CDR3nt: TGTGCCAGCAGTTTGTGGGGGGATGGCTACACCTTC
CDR3aa: CASSLWGDGYTF

v_gene: TRBV3-1
abundance: few
j_gene: TRBJ1-2
d_gene: .
CDR3nt: TGTGCCAGCAGCCAATTACAGACCTATGGCTACACCTTC
CDR3aa: CASSQLQTYGYTF

v_gene: TRBV28
abundance: many
j_gene: TRBJ2-5
d_gene: .
CDR3nt: TGTGCCAGCAGGTCAGAGACCCAGTACTTC
CDR3aa: CASRSETQYF

v_gene: TRBV4-1
abundance: .
j_gene: TRBJ2-3
d_gene: .
CDR3nt: TGCGCCAGCAGCCAAGAGGGACCCACAGATACGCAGTATTTT
CDR3aa: CASSQEGPTDTQYF

v_gene: TRBV11-3
abundance: many
j_gene: TRBJ2-5
d_gene: .
CDR3nt: TGTGCCAGCAGCCTGGAACGGGCCCGGGGGACCCAGTACTTC
CDR3aa: CASSLERARGTQYF

v_gene: TRBV9
abundance: many
j_gene: TRBJ2-2
d_gene: .
CDR3nt: TGTGCCAGCAGCGTAGGGAACTCCGGGGAGCTGTTTTTT
CDR3aa: CASSVGNSGELFF

v_gene: TRBV13
abundance: many
j_gene: TRBJ1-2
d_gene: .
CDR3nt: TGTGCCAGCAGTACGAGCGGGGCCTATGGCTACACCTTC
CDR3aa: CASSTSGAYGYTF

v_gene: TRBV11-2
abundance: many
j_gene: TRBJ1-4
d_gene: .
CDR3nt: TGTGCCAGCAGCTTAGGGGCCAGGATTAATGAAAAACTGTTTTTT
CDR3aa: CASSLGARINEKLFF

v_gene: TRBV7-8
abundance: many
j_gene: TRBJ1-5
d_gene: TRBD1
CDR3nt: TGTGCCAGCAGCGCGGCAGGGGGGAGGGGTCAGCCCCAGCATTTT
CDR3aa: CASSAAGGRGQPQHF

v_gene: TRBV11-2
abundance: .
j_gene: TRBJ2-7
d_gene: .
CDR3nt: TGTGCCAGCAGCCCCCGGATAGGGCGGGAGCAGTACTTC
CDR3aa: CASSPRIGREQYF

v_gene: TRBV6-1
abundance: few
j_gene: TRBJ2-1
d_gene: .
CDR3nt: TGTACCAGCAGCCATCGGAGTAGACAGGTCAGCTCCTACAATGAGCAGTTCTTC
CDR3aa: CTSSHRSRQVSSYNEQFF

v_gene: TRBV7-2
abundance: .
j_gene: TRBJ2-6
d_gene: .
CDR3nt: TGTGCCAGCAGCCAAGAAGGGGGGTCTGGGGCCAACGTCCTGACTTTC
CDR3aa: CASSQEGGSGANVLTF